This passage covers 14 T cell receptor beta chains from one sample sequenced in a study of immune evolution from preneoplasia to lung adenocarcinoma. Assay used: immunoSEQ multiplex PCR; TCRdb lists only in-frame clones, some missing. The table includes tens of thousands of clones, about 71% detected once. Specimen: FFPE invasive lung adenocarcinoma tissue. All receptors come from a person between 55 and 69 years old with lung adenocarcinoma.

The rearrangement links TRBV29-1 to TRBJ2-3; a possible D gene is TRBD1 (6 bases). This CDR3 is built from 16 residues. Germline CDR1 and CDR2: SQVTM and ANQGSEA. Between the trimmed V and J ends, which lost 4 bases and 0 bases, there was a span of 17 bases. The CDR3 loop reads CSVVPPSRGSTDTQYF. In DNA form, the CDR3 reads TGCAGCGTTGTCCCACCTTCCAGGGGAAGCACAGATACGCAGTATTTT.

This chain joins TRBV4-2 and TRBJ2-3; 10 nucleotides match TRBD2. V was pared by 1 base and J by 4 bases, with 2 bases of the junction left unmatched. Germline values: CDR1 LGHNA, CDR2 YNFKEQ. The CDR3 contains 15 residues. CDR3: CASSQASGSPDTQYF. CDR3 nucleotides: TGTGCCAGCAGCCAAGCTAGCGGGAGTCCAGATACGCAGTATTTT.

J is TRBJ2-3 and V is TRBV4-2, with 12 bases identical to TRBD2. Germline CDR1 and CDR2: LGHNA and YNFKEQ. The CDR3 spans 18 residues. Trimming removed 2 bases from V and 3 bases from J; junction bases left unmatched: 9. CDR3 sequence (DNA): TGTGCCAGCAGCCAAACACCTAGCGGGAGGGTAAGAACAGATACGCAGTATTTT. This encodes CASSQTPSGRVRTDTQYF.

V gene TRBV19 combines with J gene TRBJ2-7; the D is unclear. The CDR3 loop spans 14 amino acids. The V end lost 4 bases, the J end lost 2 bases, and 12 bases lay between the germline ends. Looked up from germline, CDR1 is LNHDA and CDR2 is SQIVND (reference sequence). The CDR3 here is CASSRTEPPYEQYF. The CDR3 bases are TGTGCCAGTAGTAGGACGGAACCACCCTACGAGCAGTACTTC.

This clone was observed a handful of times. Other nucleotide sequences from this sample produce the same CDR3. The V gene is TRBV19, the J gene TRBJ2-7, with D maybe TRBD2 (6 bases). Germline CDR1 reads LNHDA; CDR2 reads SQIVND (reference sequence). This CDR3 has 15 amino acids. Trimming took 1 base from V and 0 from J, leaving 10 bases between them. CDR3 in amino acids: CASSIGAGTSYEQYF. CDR3 sequence (DNA): TGTGCCAGTAGTATAGGGGCGGGAACCTCCTACGAGCAGTACTTC.

This chain joins TRBV5-1 and TRBJ2-3; TRBD1 agrees at 7 bases. With 4 bases clipped from V and 4 bases from J, the junction kept 9 bases outside the gene matches. The germline gives CDR1 SGHRS, CDR2 YFSETQ. The CDR3 runs to 15 residues. The CDR3 DNA sequence: TGCGCCAGCAGCCTATCAAAGGGGGCGGCAGATACGCAGTATTTT. Translating gives CASSLSKGAADTQYF.

The chain is built from TRBV28 and TRBJ2-2; TRBD1 matches 8 bases. Germline CDR1 is MDHEN and CDR2 is SYDVKM. The CDR3 is 15 amino acids. V lost 4 bases to trimming and J lost 4 bases; unmatched junction nucleotides: 5. Here the CDR3 DNA reads TGTGCCAGCAGTTCGGGACAGGTTGCCACCGGGGAGCTGTTTTTT. Translation gives CASSSGQVATGELFF.

The rearrangement links TRBV20-1 to TRBJ2-5; D is possibly TRBD2 (6 bases). Germline V CDR1 and CDR2: DFQATT, SNEGSKA (reference sequence). The CDR3 length is 11 residues. The V end lost 3 bases, the J end lost 4 bases, and 6 bases lay between the germline ends. CDR3 in DNA: TGCAGTGCTAGGCGGGGAGAGACCCAGTACTTC. It encodes CSARRGETQYF.

This chain uses TRBV10-3 with TRBJ2-1; D may be TRBD1 (6 bases). The CDR3 loop spans 17 amino acids. Germline assignment: CDR1 ENHRY and CDR2 SYGVKD. Trimming removed 4 bases at V and 0 bases at J, with 16 bases between. The CDR3 here is CAISGGPKGDSYNEQFF. The CDR3 DNA sequence: TGTGCCATCAGTGGGGGGCCTAAAGGAGACTCCTACAATGAGCAGTTCTTC.

J is TRBJ1-5 and V is TRBV5-6, with a tentative D call TRBD1 (6 bases). This CDR3 spans 17 amino acids. Trimming pared 0 bases from V and 0 bases from J, leaving 13 bases between. CDR1 SGHDT and CDR2 YYEEEE come from the germline V gene. The CDR3: CASSLVTGRYSNQPQHF. CDR3 nucleotides: TGTGCCAGCAGCTTGGTAACAGGGAGGTATAGCAATCAGCCCCAGCATTTT.

V gene TRBV7-8 combines with J gene TRBJ1-3; no definite D call. V gave up 1 base and J gave up 4 bases, with 14 bases separating them. The CDR3 contains 16 residues. CDR1 is SGHVS and CDR2 is FQNEAQ in the germline V gene. The CDR3 region is CASSLERRQGGNTIYF. CDR3 coding DNA: TGTGCCAGCAGCTTAGAGCGCAGGCAAGGGGGAAACACCATATATTTT.

The CDR3 sequence is CASTLSGLAGELFF. DNA of the CDR3: TGTGCCAGTACTCTTTCGGGGTTGGCCGGGGAGCTGTTTTTT. V gene TRBV19 combines with J gene TRBJ2-2, with a possible D match to TRBD2 (5 bases). Deletions cut 7 bases from V and 6 bases from J, with 15 bases between. The CDR3 extends over 14 amino acids. Germline V gene data show CDR1 as LNHDA and CDR2 as SQIVND (reference sequence). Supplemented by reference TRBV19 and TRBJ2-2, the full variable domain reads DGGITQSPKYLFRKEGQNVTLSCEQNLNHDAMYWYRQDPGQGLRLIYYSQIVNDFQKGDIAEGYSVSREKKESFPLTVTSAQKNPTAFYLCASTLSGLAGELFFGEGSRLTVL.

V gene TRBV28 combines with J gene TRBJ1-5; TRBD1 matches 7 bases. This CDR3 has 14 amino acids. Trimming took 6 bases from V and 2 from J; bases not matched to a gene: 4. Germline V gives CDR1 MDHEN, CDR2 SYDVKM. The CDR3 nucleotides read TGTGCCAGCAGGTCTACAGGGGGCAATCAGCCCCAGCATTTT. Translating it yields CASRSTGGNQPQHF.

This chain's CDR3 is CASSPQGAVSQPQHF. In DNA form, the CDR3 reads TGTGCCAGCAGCCCTCAGGGGGCGGTGAGTCAGCCCCAGCATTTT. The V and J genes are TRBV7-8 and TRBJ1-5; TRBD1 matches at 8 bases. Germline lookup yields CDR1 SGHVS and CDR2 FQNEAQ. With V trimmed by 5 bases and J by 6 bases, 9 bases remained unmatched. This CDR3 contains 15 residues.